This T cell receptor (beta chain) was recovered during a study of blood T cell repertoires in COVID-19. As for the study in general: Collection of acute and convalescent COVID-19 samples took place in the United States, Italy and Spain.

The germline CDR1 and CDR2 sequences are SGHRS and YFSETQ. There are 13 residues in the CDR3. Between the trimmed V and J ends, which lost 4 bases and 2 bases, there was a span of 10 bases. Authors' processing steps: Amplification of reference gene primers provided the estimated nucleated cell counts. The repertoire was sequenced with immunoSEQ multiplex PCR; TCRdb's copy has only in-frame clones and lacks some. For V, J and clone size, that table is used; D and trimming come from the DNA. The repertoire holds roughly 60,000 clones, approximately 83% seen once, with 0.9% to 1.5% in the top ten. The source of this sequence is a man between 35 and 55 years old with acute or convalescent COVID-19. The chain uses TRBV5-1 and TRBJ2-7; TRBD1 is a possible D gene (6 bases). The source material was peripheral blood. CDR3 nucleotides: TGCGCCAGCAGCCGAGGGACACCCTACGAGCAGTACTTC. Amino acid sequence: CASSRGTPYEQYF.